This section outlines one T cell receptor beta chain sequence together with its context. Its antigen target is currently unknown. Base quality data are lacking; no much larger clone is found one base away. The CDR3 holds 17 amino acids from the cysteine to the phenylalanine. The CDR3 DNA has 51 bases and is translated from base 1. Trimming removed 1 base from V and 4 bases from J; the gene matches leave 8 bases unexplained. CDR1 MGHRA and CDR2 YSYEKL were looked up in the germline V gene. TCR CDR3 regions were amplified from genomic DNA by multiplex PCR using the deep immunoSEQ assay. Extracted genomic DNA from each cell subset was spread evenly across all wells of several immunoSEQ 96-well plates, with each plate serving as a replicate. For sorted subsets, about 200 ng genomic DNA, equal to approximately 30,000 T cell genomes, was loaded into each replicate PCR. The purified libraries were quantified using a Qubit 3.0 fluorometer, sized with a Bioanalyzer 2100, and then quantified again using the KAPA Library Quantification kit. A separate single-read 150-cycle Illumina NextSeq 550 flow cell was used to sequence each immunoSEQ 96-well plate. For the original study's pipeline: Because the immunoSEQ output held only junctional sequences and lacked quality scores, the filtering could not match the filtering applied to full-length reads. Sequences were annotated with PyIR, a Python wrapper for IgBLAST v1.9, and V/J genes and CDR3 were assigned using IMGT germline references. Reads were filtered out if the reads had weak V/J assignments (E-value above 1e-6), no CDR3, stop codons, out-of-frame junctions, or ambiguous translated residues. A V3J clonotype was defined by an identical inferred V gene, J gene, and CDR3 amino acid sequence. Percentage overlap between repertoires was computed as shared unique clonotypes divided by the size of the smaller repertoire. Three approaches were used to assess repertoire richness: RTK rarefaction, the Chao1 estimator, and Recon v2.1 estimates of unobserved clonotypes. Generation probabilities for all TCRbeta clonotypes obtained by the gDNA method from four donors were computed using OLGA. The immuneACCESS repertoire file appears here via TCRdb, limited to in-frame rearrangements. These files lack a portion of the clones; in checked studies, under half of the deficit traces to unresolved V genes, and the cause of the others is not known. V and J calls and clone size are copied from that table; D and trimming were computed from the DNA. This sample gives over 2,000,000 clones in total; 80% to 95% of them show up just once. The ten largest account for approximately 1.7% of the sample.

The sample belongs to a study of shared clonotypes between healthy human individuals (TCRdb year 2020). About the investigation overall: The cohort included three men and two women between 18 and 49 years of age. For each donor, CD4 naive and CD4 memory were each given three plates, CD8 naive was given two plates, and CD8 memory was given one plate. To estimate repertoire size and how much clonotypes are shared between individuals, the study performed deep sequencing of blood TCR repertoires from a handful of healthy adults. To increase sequencing depth and limit assay-specific biases, TCR repertoire library preparation and sequencing were carried out by different laboratories using diverse techniques. Between about 0.85 and 9.5 billion PBMCs per donor were obtained by leukapheresis. Here is what the overall study found, with its caveats: Only blood was sampled, and tissue TCR repertoires likely differ from those in blood. Higher generation probabilities were observed for clonotypes shared by all four sorted-subset donors than for non-shared clonotypes. Pairwise subsampling led to the expectation that sequencing depth would affect the degree of clonotype sharing among donors. Because the study included a small number of donors, the genetic and exposure-history diversity represented was limited. Even with the large sequencing depth, rarefaction of the sorted-subset datasets indicated that sequencing was incomplete. Estimated clonotype richness was generally larger for naive than for memory subsets. Across a handful of donors, approximately 4.6% of naive CD4, roughly 3.5% of naive CD8, under 2.5% of memory CD4, and approximately 0.4% of memory CD8 clonotypes were shared.

CD8 naive samples consisted of CD45RO-negative cells that were positively selected for CCR7, yielding a CD45RA+CCR7+ population without TemRA cells. Healthy HIV-negative adults with no recently reported acute infections or vaccinations were included as donors. Every donor was a Caucasian adult living in Nashville, Tennessee, USA. After blood collection by leukapheresis, PBMCs were isolated using Ficoll-Histopaque density gradient centrifugation and then cryopreserved in the vapor phase of liquid nitrogen. Analytical flow cytometry was used to check the purity and quantity of each magnetically sorted T cell population. Genomic DNA was isolated from every sorted fraction and measured by UV absorbance on a Nanodrop 2000c.

This sequence originates from a man younger than 30 in good health. Some clones in this sample may be carry-over from other donors' samples. The sequenced material came from naive CD8+ T cells from PBMCs. The meaning of the sample's cell subset or site label: CD45RA+CCR7+. The chain uses TRBV4-1 and TRBJ2-5; 11 of the junction bases match TRBD2. The CDR3 corresponds to CASSQGVLAGAPETQYF. The DNA sequence is given as TGCGCCAGCAGCCAAGGGGTACTAGCGGGAGCTCCAGAGACCCAGTACTTC.